This T cell receptor beta chain was captured in a study of blood T cell repertoires in COVID-19. Study background: The origin of the acute and convalescent COVID-19 samples was the United States, Italy and Spain. The analysed material was cDNA or gDNA that came from T cells, B-cell-depleted T cells, or PBMCs.

Original handling: Amplification with reference gene primers provided the estimates of nucleated cell counts. The assay was immunoSEQ multiplex PCR, and TCRdb's table has in-frame clones only and misses some. That table supplies the V and J calls and clone size; D and trimming were determined from the DNA. Of roughly 90,000 clones in the sample, roughly nine tenths were seen once. Losses at the gene ends were 4 bases for V and 2 bases for J; bases not matched to a gene: 5. Germline V gives CDR1 SGHDT, CDR2 YYEEEE. The CDR3 has 14 amino acids. The sequence derives from a human donor with active COVID-19. The donor label of this sample is uncertain. This rearrangement joins TRBV5-6 to TRBJ2-7; 8 bases match TRBD1. Sequenced input: peripheral blood. As DNA, the CDR3 is TGTGCCAGCAGCCGTCGGACAGGGACCTACGAGCAGTACTTC. This encodes CASSRRTGTYEQYF.